This T cell receptor (beta chain) was documented in a study of neurological immune-mediated disorders. Using its own MiXCR run on the 5' RACE reads, TCRdb lists one record per CDR3 protein. The table lists tens of thousands of distinct CDR3 sequences, about 3.5% of them singletons. This clonotype came up many times. Germline-derived CDR1 and CDR2 are MGHRA and YSYEKL. The CDR3 runs to 12 residues. V gave up 0 bases and J gave up 11 bases, with 10 bases separating them. This rearrangement joins TRBV4-1 to TRBJ1-1; the D is unclear. The receptor's source is a man aged 30 to 39 with multiple sclerosis. Sequenced input: PBMCs. CDR3 nucleotides: TGCGCCAGCAGCCAAGATAGAGTACAGGCTTTCTTT. Residues: CASSQDRVQAFF.